Described below is a single T cell receptor beta chain sequence and its context. Its antigen target is currently unknown. It has no much larger one-base neighbor in the sample; base qualities were not kept. This sample was taken from a study of T cell responses to AZD1222 COVID-19 vaccine listed by TCRdb under 2021. Turning to the overall study: A total of 230 to 250 trial participants underwent TCR sequencing, of whom 207 had received two doses of AZD1222 and roughly 26 had received two doses of the MenACWY control vaccine. Trial participants were enrolled by age into subgroups of 18-55, 56-69 and 70-plus years, and roughly 150, 30 and 60 TCR-sequenced participants, respectively, were included in these subgroups. The investigation overall reported the following: CD4 TCRs associated with the vaccine covered the entire spike protein, and the dominant responses were in regions 160-218 and 743-854. Because no day 14 peak-response samples were available, repertoires were characterized only after the peak T cell response. Reportedly, almost half of the unique spike-specific TCRs recognized epitopes lying outside the regions that are mutated in the B.1.351 and B.1.1.7 variants. After two AZD1222 doses, both the breadth and the depth of spike-specific TCRs were significantly higher than at day 0 and than in MenACWY recipients. Participants were mostly white British, with more females than males. The authors suggested clonal diversity may have been underestimated. Conclusions about previously exposed vaccinees are limited because only six or seven AZD1222 recipients were SARS-CoV-2 seropositive at baseline. The 56-69-year group was small, and its depth increase did not reach significance, likely because of low power.

The sample's time point label, in plain terms: baseline before first vaccination. The treatment or condition label, as the study defines it: meningococcal conjugate vaccine given as trial control. Vaccinee samples came from UK trials COV001 and COV002, including a single-blind randomized controlled phase 2/3 trial of AZD1222 (ChAdOx1 nCoV-19) in healthy adults. For TCRbeta chain sequencing, PBMC samples from trial participants were taken at day 0 and at day 28 after the second dose. The CDR3 regions of human TCRbeta chains were subjected to immunosequencing. In the paper's pipeline: TCRs in the repertoires were matched against a reference library of SARS-CoV-2-specific TCRs that had been generated with the MIRA antigen-specificity platform. Breadth was defined as the fraction of unique TCRs that were SARS-CoV-2-associated. Depth was defined as the fraction of total T cells that were SARS-CoV-2-associated. Using the MIRA data, each spike-specific TCR was assigned both to the spike region to which the TCR was reactive and to a CD4 or CD8 class. Log10-transformed breadth and depth values were compared by one-way ANOVA with Sidak's multiple comparisons tests. Drawn from immuneACCESS, this table holds only the in-frame rearrangements with V and J called that TCRdb kept. Clones are partly lost; checked studies trace under half to an unresolved V gene and leave the rest unexplained. Clone size and the V and J calls come from that table; the DNA yielded D and trimming. The sample data list about 150,000 clones, and 85% to 95% of these were observed just once. Of the sample, approximately 2.9% falls within the top ten clones.

From the germline V gene, CDR1 is KGHDR and CDR2 is SFDVKD. The CDR3 covers 17 residues, taking in both the cysteine and the phenylalanine. The kept DNA is CDR3 alone, 51 bases in frame from the first base. Trimming removed 4 bases from V and 3 bases from J; the gene matches leave 6 bases unexplained. This specimen was peripheral blood, taken on day 0 of MenACWY control vaccination. This receptor was obtained from an adult in good health. The chain joins TRBV24-1 to TRBJ2-1, with TRBD2 identical over 12 junction bases. The DNA reads TGTGCCACCAGTGACCCCGGGACTAGCGGGTACTACAATGAGCAGTTCTTC. Translated, it reads CATSDPGTSGYYNEQFF.